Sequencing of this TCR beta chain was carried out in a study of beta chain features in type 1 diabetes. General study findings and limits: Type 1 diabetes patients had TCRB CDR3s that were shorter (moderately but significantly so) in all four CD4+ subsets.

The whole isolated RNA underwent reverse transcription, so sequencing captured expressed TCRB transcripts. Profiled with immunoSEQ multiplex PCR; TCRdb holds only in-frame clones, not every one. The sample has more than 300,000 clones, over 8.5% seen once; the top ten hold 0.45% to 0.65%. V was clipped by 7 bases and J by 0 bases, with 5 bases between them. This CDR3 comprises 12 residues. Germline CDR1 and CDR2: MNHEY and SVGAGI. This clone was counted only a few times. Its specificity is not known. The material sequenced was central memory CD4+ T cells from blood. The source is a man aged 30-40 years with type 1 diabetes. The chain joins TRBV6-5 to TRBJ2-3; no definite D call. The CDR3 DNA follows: TGTGCCAGCACAGACAGCACAGATACGCAGTATTTT. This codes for CASTDSTDTQYF.